This T cell receptor (beta chain) was captured in a study of post-analysis software for immune sequencing data. Study results and caveats: A significant reduction in normalized Chao1 diversity was observed in multiple sclerosis patients versus controls. Included in a set of four or five TRBV segments more frequent in patients than controls were TRBV5-6, TRBV5-1 and TRBV20-1.

The germline V gene has CDR1 DFQATT and CDR2 SNEGSKA (reference sequence). V shed 6 bases and J 7 bases; nucleotides not matched to a gene: 11. The CDR3 is 14 residues long. Tagging with unique molecular identifiers was a feature of the TCR beta cDNA libraries. Each CDR3 protein gets one entry after TCRdb re-called the PCR reads with MiXCR. This sample has almost 700,000 distinct CDR3 sequences, with approximately 60% found just once. Note on this clonotype: Its specificity is not known.

The V and J genes are TRBV20-1 and TRBJ1-2; TRBD1 agrees at 10 bases. Sequencing was carried out using blood. This TCR derives from a girl aged 2-10 years with multiple sclerosis. The CDR3 is CSALTGGASSGYTF. The CDR3 DNA reads TGCAGTGCCCTGACAGGGGGCGCGTCTTCTGGCTACACCTTC.